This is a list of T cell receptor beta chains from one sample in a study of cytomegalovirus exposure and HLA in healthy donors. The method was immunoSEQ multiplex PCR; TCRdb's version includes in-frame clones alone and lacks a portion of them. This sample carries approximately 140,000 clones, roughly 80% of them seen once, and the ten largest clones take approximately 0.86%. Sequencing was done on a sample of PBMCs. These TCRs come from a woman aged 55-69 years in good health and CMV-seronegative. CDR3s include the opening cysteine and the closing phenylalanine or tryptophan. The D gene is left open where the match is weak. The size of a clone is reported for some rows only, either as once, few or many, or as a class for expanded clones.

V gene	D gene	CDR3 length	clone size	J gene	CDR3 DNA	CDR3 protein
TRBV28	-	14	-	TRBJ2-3	TGTGCCAGCGTTCCGGGTTCCGCTACAGATACGCAGTATTTT	CASVPGSATDTQYF
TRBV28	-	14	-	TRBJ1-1	TGTGCCAGCAGTTCTGGACAGCAGAACACTGAAGCTTTCTTT	CASSSGQQNTEAFF
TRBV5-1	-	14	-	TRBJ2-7	TGCGCCAGCAGCTTGATCGACACGTCCTACGAGCAGTACTTC	CASSLIDTSYEQYF
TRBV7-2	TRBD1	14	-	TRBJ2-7	TGTGCCAGCAGCTCCCGTCAGGGGGCCTACGAGCAGTACTTC	CASSSRQGAYEQYF
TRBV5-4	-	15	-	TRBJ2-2	TGTGCCAGCAGCGGCGGGACAGCCAACACCGGGGAGCTGTTTTTT	CASSGGTANTGELFF
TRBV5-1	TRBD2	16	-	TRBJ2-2	TGCGCCAGCAGCTCGCGGGGGGGCTTGAACACCGGGGAGCTGTTTTTT	CASSSRGGLNTGELFF
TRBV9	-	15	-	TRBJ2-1	TGTGCCAGCAGCGTTCAACCCGGGACCTACAATGAGCAGTTCTTC	CASSVQPGTYNEQFF
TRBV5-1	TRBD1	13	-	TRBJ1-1	TGCGCCAGCAGCTGGGGGACAGGCACTGAAGCTTTCTTT	CASSWGTGTEAFF
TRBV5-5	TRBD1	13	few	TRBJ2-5	TGTGCCAGCAGGTCAGGGGGCGCAGGGACCCAGTACTTC	CASRSGGAGTQYF
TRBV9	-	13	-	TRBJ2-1	TGTGCCAGCAGCGTAGGGGGCCACAATGAGCAGTTCTTC	CASSVGGHNEQFF
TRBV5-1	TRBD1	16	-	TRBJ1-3	TGCGCCAGCAGCTGGTCCGGGACAGGGTCTGGAAACACCATATATTTT	CASSWSGTGSGNTIYF
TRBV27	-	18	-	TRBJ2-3	TGTGCCAGCAGCGGCCCCGGTTCAGGGGACCGACGCACAGATACGCAGTATTTT	CASSGPGSGDRRTDTQYF
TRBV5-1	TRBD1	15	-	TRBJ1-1	TGCGCCAGCAGCGAACCGGGACAGAAGAACACTGAAGCTTTCTTT	CASSEPGQKNTEAFF
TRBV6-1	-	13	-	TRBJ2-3	TGTGCCAGCAGTGTAGAGGGCACAGATACGCAGTATTTT	CASSVEGTDTQYF
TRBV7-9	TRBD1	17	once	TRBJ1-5	TGTGCCAGCAGCCTTCAACCGGGACAGGGGCTGGGTCAGCCCCAGCATTTT	CASSLQPGQGLGQPQHF
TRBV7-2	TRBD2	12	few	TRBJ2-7	TGTGCCAGCAGTACTAGCGGGAGAGAGCAGTACTTC	CASSTSGREQYF
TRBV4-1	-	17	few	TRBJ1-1	TGCGCCAGCAGCCAAGATACTGGCCGCCGAGGGAACACTGAAGCTTTCTTT	CASSQDTGRRGNTEAFF
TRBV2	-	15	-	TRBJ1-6	TGTGCCAGCAGGCACGCCCGACAGGCTGGTTCACCCCTCCACTTT	CASRHARQAGSPLHF
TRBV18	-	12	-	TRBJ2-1	TGTGCCAGCTCACCCGGACTATTTGAGCAGTTCTTC	CASSPGLFEQFF
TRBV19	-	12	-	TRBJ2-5	TGTGCCAGTAGTATCGGTCAAGAGACCCAGTACTTC	CASSIGQETQYF
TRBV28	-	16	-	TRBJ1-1	TGTGCCAGCAGTTTATTCGGGAGCACCAAGAACACTGAAGCTTTCTTT	CASSLFGSTKNTEAFF
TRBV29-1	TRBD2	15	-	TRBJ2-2	TGCAGCGTTGGCGTGGTAGCGGGGGGGACCGGGGAGCTGTTTTTT	CSVGVVAGGTGELFF
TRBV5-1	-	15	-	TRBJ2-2	TGCGCCAGCAGCTTAGGAGAGTCGACCACCGGGGAGCTGTTTTTT	CASSLGESTTGELFF
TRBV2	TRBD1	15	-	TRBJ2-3	TGTGCCAGCCTGCGAGACAGGGGCGACACAGATACGCAGTATTTT	CASLRDRGDTDTQYF
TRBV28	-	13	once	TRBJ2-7	TGTGCCAGCAGCCCGATGACAGGCTACGAGCAGTACTTC	CASSPMTGYEQYF